This TCR beta chain was sequenced for a study of blood T cell repertoires in COVID-19. Study summary: COVID-19 samples collected from the United States, Italy and Spain covered acute and convalescent phases. The analysed material was cDNA or gDNA that came from T cells, B-cell-depleted T cells, or PBMCs.

TCRdb keeps only in-frame clones here, not all; method: immunoSEQ multiplex PCR. The sample contains 200,000 to 250,000 clones, over 80% of which appear only once. The trim removed 4 bases at V and 3 bases at J, leaving 5 bases unmatched. This CDR3 region has 14 residues. Germline V gene lookup returns CDR1 SEHNR and CDR2 FQNEAQ (reference sequence). This clonotype was sampled from a woman in her 70s with active or convalescent COVID-19. Specimen: peripheral blood. The rearrangement links TRBV7-9 to TRBJ1-1, with 7 bases fitting TRBD1. The CDR3 spells CASSSQGGDTEAFF. The CDR3 DNA reads TGTGCCAGCAGCTCCCAGGGGGGAGACACTGAAGCTTTCTTT.